This TCR beta chain was obtained from a study of graft-versus-host responses after intestinal transplantation. Study context: Recipients had transplants, and these were multivisceral, liver-intestinal, or isolated intestinal. Induction with anti-thymocyte globulin, then tacrolimus and steroids for around three years, was given to all recipients.

Broader study findings: The highest levels of circulating GvH clones went along with early declines in HvG clones after transplant. High graft-versus-host to host-versus-graft T cell clonal ratios marked allografts of patients with graft-donor macrochimerism.

Germline assignment: CDR1 SNHLY and CDR2 FYNNEI. Trimming took 6 bases from V and 3 from J; bases not matched to a gene: 7. This CDR3 contains 15 residues. In the case of this clone: The antigen remains unidentified.

The table came from immunoSEQ multiplex PCR; TCRdb's copy has only in-frame clones and leaves some out. The sample includes over 65,000 clones, approximately 90% of them seen just once. The rearrangement joins TRBV2 to TRBJ1-5; 8 bases fit TRBD1. This material consisted of unstimulated CD8+ T cells sorted from spleen or lymph node cells, taken before transplant. The source is a human donor who was the organ donor for an intestinal transplant. CDR3 in amino acids: CASRGTGYVNQPQHF. For the CDR3, the DNA is TGTGCCAGCAGGGGGACAGGCTATGTCAATCAGCCCCAGCATTTT.